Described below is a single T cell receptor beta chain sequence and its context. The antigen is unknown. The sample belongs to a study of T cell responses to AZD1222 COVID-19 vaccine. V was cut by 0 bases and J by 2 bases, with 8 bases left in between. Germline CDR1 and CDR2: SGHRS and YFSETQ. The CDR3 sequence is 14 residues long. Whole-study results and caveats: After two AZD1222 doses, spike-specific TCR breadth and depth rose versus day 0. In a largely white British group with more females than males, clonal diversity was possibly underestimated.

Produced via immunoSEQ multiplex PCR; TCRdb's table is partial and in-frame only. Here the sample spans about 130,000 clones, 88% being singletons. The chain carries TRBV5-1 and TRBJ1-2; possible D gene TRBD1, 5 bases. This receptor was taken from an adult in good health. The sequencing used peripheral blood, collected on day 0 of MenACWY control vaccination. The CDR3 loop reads CASSLGRGNYGYTF. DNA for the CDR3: TGCGCCAGCAGCTTGGGACGGGGGAACTATGGCTACACCTTC.